This T cell receptor beta chain stems from a study of blood T cell repertoires in COVID-19. CDR3 size: 14 residues. Germline lookup yields CDR1 SGHTA and CDR2 FQGTGA. V shed 5 bases and J 5 bases; nucleotides not matched to a gene: 4. How the authors handled the data: Cell counts per sample came from amplifying reference gene primers. Data came from immunoSEQ multiplex PCR; TCRdb stores just in-frame clones and leaves some out. That table furnishes V, J and clone size, whereas the DNA furnished D and trimming. The sample lists about 120,000 clones, around 77% occurring once. Sequencing used peripheral blood. This receptor was obtained from a man aged 60 to 69 with active or convalescent COVID-19. This chain links TRBV7-3 with TRBJ2-7; 12 positions match TRBD1. The CDR3 loop is CASSLGTGGHEQYF. The CDR3 DNA sequence: TGTGCCAGCAGCCTCGGGACAGGGGGCCACGAGCAGTACTTC.